This T cell receptor beta chain comes out of a study of PD-1 blockade in classical Hodgkin lymphoma. Findings and limits, study-wide: Newly diagnosed patients and complete responders had comparable diversity at baseline. CD4+ TCR diversity, unlike CD8+, rose significantly by C4D1. When nivolumab was started under 1 year after ASCT, patients were excluded. Reports described newly diagnosed patients as having lower baseline TCR diversity than healthy donors.

As concerns this clone: Its matching antigen is unknown.

Every patient relapsed after autologous stem cell transplantation, and brentuximab vedotin exposure varied. Germline V gene lookup returns CDR1 SGHNT and CDR2 YYREEE (reference sequence). CDR3 length: 16 residues. V lost 4 bases, J lost 4 bases, and 19 bases lay in between. TCRdb's copy holds only in-frame clones and misses some; the assay was immunoSEQ multiplex PCR. The data contain some 24,000 clones, around 80% of them singletons. The chain has TRBV5-4 and TRBJ2-3; possible D gene TRBD2, 6 bases. Sequencing used peripheral blood mononuclear cells (PBMCs), obtained at baseline. This sequence was found in a human donor with classical Hodgkin lymphoma. This CDR3 reads CASSGSTSGHADTQYF. The CDR3 DNA sequence: TGTGCCAGCAGCGGCTCAACGAGCGGGCACGCAGATACGCAGTATTTT. The full variable domain, completed using reference TRBV5-4 and TRBJ2-3, is ETGVTQSPTHLIKTRGQQVTLRCSSQSGHNTVSWYQQALGQGPQFIFQYYREEENGRGNFPPRFSGLQFPNYSSELNVNALELDDSALYLCASSGSTSGHADTQYFGPGTRLTVL.